This is a list of T cell receptor beta chains from one sample in a study of T cell responses to AZD1222 COVID-19 vaccine. Sequencing used immunoSEQ multiplex PCR; TCRdb keeps in-frame clones, though not all of them. The table has about 120,000 clones, about 91% seen once; the top ten hold 2.8%. Material: peripheral blood, obtained on day 0 of AZD1222 vaccination. The origin of the receptors is an adult in good health. Both conserved end residues are part of each CDR3. A D gene is named only where the DNA matches it firmly. Only part of the rows carry a size: once, few, many, or a class if the clone is expanded.

d_call clone_size j_call v_call cdr3_nt cdr3_aa
NA NA TRBJ2-1 TRBV6-5 TGTGCCAGCAGCCTGGGACTTATCATCAATGAGCAGTTCTTC CASSLGLIINEQFF
TRBD1 NA TRBJ1-3 TRBV18 TGTGCCAGCTCACGGAGACAGGGAGACTTATCCAGCTCTGGAAACACCATATATTTT CASSRRQGDLSSSGNTIYF
NA NA TRBJ1-5 TRBV3-1/TRBV3-2 TGTGCCAGCAGCCAAGATGGCAGGGAAAATCAGCCCCAGCATTTT CASSQDGRENQPQHF
NA NA TRBJ1-1 TRBV28 TGTGCCAGCAGGGCGGCGGGGGTTAGGACTGAAGCTTTCTTT CASRAAGVRTEAFF
NA once TRBJ1-1 TRBV18 TGTGCCAGCTCTCTAGTCGACACGTACACTGAAGCTTTCTTT CASSLVDTYTEAFF
NA NA TRBJ1-1 TRBV19 TGTGCCAGTAGTATTGGACGTGTGGCAGGTGACACTGAAGCTTTCTTT CASSIGRVAGDTEAFF
NA NA TRBJ1-2 TRBV19 TGTGCCAGTAGTATATATGGGGGGGACTATGGCTACACCTTC CASSIYGGDYGYTF
NA NA TRBJ1-1 TRBV5-1 TGCGCCAGCGGCATAGGGAGGGACACTGAAGCTTTCTTT CASGIGRDTEAFF
NA NA TRBJ2-7 TRBV19 TGTGCCAGGACCCGGAGCGACGAGCAGTACTTC CARTRSDEQYF
NA NA TRBJ1-4 TRBV5-1 TGCGCCAGCAGCTTGATGCAGGGACCTAATGAAAAACTGTTTTTT CASSLMQGPNEKLFF
TRBD2 once TRBJ2-7 TRBV7-9 TGTGCCAGCAGCCCCTCAGGACTAGCGTACGAGCAGTACTTC CASSPSGLAYEQYF
NA NA TRBJ2-1 TRBV29-1 TGCAGCGTTGGTATCACAGGCTCCTACAATGAGCAGTTCTTC CSVGITGSYNEQFF
NA NA TRBJ1-5 TRBV6-2/TRBV6-3 TGTGCCAGCAGCCCCAGTAACTTAAATCAGCCCCAGCATTTT CASSPSNLNQPQHF
TRBD1 NA TRBJ2-7 TRBV7-9 TGTGCCAGCAGCTTGGGGGACAGAAGCACCTACGAGCAGTACTTC CASSLGDRSTYEQYF
NA NA TRBJ2-1 TRBV5-6 TGTGCCAGCAGCTTTATGGACCCGTACAATGAGCAGTTCTTC CASSFMDPYNEQFF
NA NA TRBJ2-7 TRBV3-1/TRBV3-2 TGTGCCAGCAGCCAAGATTATCTGGAACAAAAGGAGCAGTACTTC CASSQDYLEQKEQYF
NA NA TRBJ1-1 TRBV7-2 TGTGCCAGCAGCCCCGACCCTTGGGTCACTGAAGCTTTCTTT CASSPDPWVTEAFF
NA NA TRBJ2-1 TRBV12-3/TRBV12-4 TGTGCCAGCAGTTTATATGAGCAGTTCTTC CASSLYEQFF
NA NA TRBJ2-2 TRBV5-1 TGCGCCAGCAGCTTGGGGGTAGGGAACACCGGGGAGCTGTTTTTT CASSLGVGNTGELFF
NA NA TRBJ1-1 TRBV3-1/TRBV3-2 TGTGCCAGCAGCCAAGGCGGTGGAGTTGAAGACACTGAAGCTTTCTTT CASSQGGGVEDTEAFF
NA NA TRBJ2-1 TRBV12-2 TGTGCAAGTCGCTTATCTGGGTGTAGAGGGGCGGGCCTGGGGGAGCAGTTCTTC CASRLSGCRGAGLGEQFF
NA NA TRBJ2-1 TRBV4-1 TGCGCCAGCAGCAAAACCCCCTACAATGAGCAGTTCTTC CASSKTPYNEQFF
NA NA TRBJ1-1 TRBV29-1 TGCAGCGTTGTGGGGATGCCCACTGAAGCTTTCTTT CSVVGMPTEAFF
TRBD2 few TRBJ2-4 TRBV3-1/TRBV3-2 TGTGCCAGCAGCCGCTCCGGGACTAGCGGCTTCCTAGCCAAAAACATTCAGTACTTC CASSRSGTSGFLAKNIQYF
NA NA TRBJ2-5 TRBV7-9 TGTGCCAGCAGCTTAGCATGGGGTGGAGAGACCCAGTACTTC CASSLAWGGETQYF
NA NA TRBJ2-6 TRBV3-1/TRBV3-2 TGTGCCAGCAGCCCCGTGAGGGGGGCCAACGTCCTGACTTTC CASSPVRGANVLTF
NA NA TRBJ1-1 TRBV7-9 TGTGCCAGCAGCAGAGCGGCGAACACTGAAGCTTTCTTT CASSRAANTEAFF
TRBD2 once TRBJ2-7 TRBV6-5 TGTGCCAGCAGTTACATCCTAGCGGGAGTTCCCGAGCAGTACTTC CASSYILAGVPEQYF
TRBD2 NA TRBJ2-1 TRBV5-5 TGTGCCAGCAGCTTGCTTTCCTTGCGGGAGGTCGGGAATGAGCAGTTCTTC CASSLLSLREVGNEQFF
TRBD1 NA TRBJ2-7 TRBV10-3 TGTGCCATCAGTGGGAGGGGACAGGGGGCATCCGACCACGAGCAGTACTTC CAISGRGQGASDHEQYF
TRBD2 NA TRBJ2-5 TRBV7-3 TGTGCCAGCAGCCCGGGGGGGAAGTCTCAAGAGACCCAGTACTTC CASSPGGKSQETQYF
NA NA TRBJ1-5 TRBV7-8 TGTGCCAGCAGCTTGGACAGCGTTTATCAGCCCCAGCATTTT CASSLDSVYQPQHF
TRBD1 NA TRBJ1-2 TRBV5-4 TGTGCCAGCAGCTTGGGACAGGGAGAGGTGGGCACCTTC CASSLGQGEVGTF
NA once TRBJ1-2 TRBV5-6 TGTGCCAGCAGGCTGGGACGGGGCCCTTATGGCTACACCTTC CASRLGRGPYGYTF
NA NA TRBJ1-1 TRBV19 TGTGCCGCTTCTGGGGGGGATTCAAACACTGAAGCTTTCTTT CAASGGDSNTEAFF
NA NA TRBJ2-3 TRBV18 TGTGCCAGCTCATGGTTTCGGGACATCTTACTCGCCTCCCCCACAGATACGCAGTATTTT CASSWFRDILLASPTDTQYF
NA NA TRBJ1-3 TRBV7-2 TGTGCCAGCAGCTTAGGGCCATCCCCTGGAAACACCATATATTTT CASSLGPSPGNTIYF
NA NA TRBJ1-1 TRBV19 TGTGCCAGTAGTATAGTTGGGGCTATGAACACTGAAGCTTTCTTT CASSIVGAMNTEAFF
NA once TRBJ2-7 TRBV7-9 TGTGCCAGCAGCTTAGCGGGCGGATCTTACTACGAGCAGTACTTC CASSLAGGSYYEQYF
NA once TRBJ1-2 TRBV6-5 TGTGCCAGCAGTCGGATTTTTGGGGTCCCCTATGGCTACACCTTC CASSRIFGVPYGYTF
TRBD2 NA TRBJ2-1 TRBV2 TGTGCCAGCAGCCTAGCGGGAGGGCGTGATGAGCAGTTCTTC CASSLAGGRDEQFF
NA NA TRBJ1-1 TRBV12-3/TRBV12-4 TGTGCCAGCAGTTTAGACAACAGGTGGGCTTTCTTT CASSLDNRWAFF
TRBD1 NA TRBJ1-1 TRBV3-1/TRBV3-2 TGTGCCAGCAGCGGGGACAGCCATAACACTGAAGCTTTCTTT CASSGDSHNTEAFF
NA NA TRBJ1-1 TRBV13 TGTGCCAGCAGCTTCGGGGGCCCGGGCACTGAAGCTTTCTTT CASSFGGPGTEAFF
TRBD2 NA TRBJ2-1 TRBV4-1 TGCGCCAGCAGCCAAACGCCGGGACTAGGTAGGGATGAGCAGTTCTTC CASSQTPGLGRDEQFF
NA once TRBJ1-1 TRBV4-1 TGCGCCAGCAGCCCCCCTCCAGGGCGGCGGGGAGCTTTCTTT CASSPPPGRRGAFF
NA NA TRBJ1-1 TRBV6-5 TGTGCCAGCAGTTACTCGATTAGGAACACTGAAGCTTTCTTT CASSYSIRNTEAFF
NA NA TRBJ2-7 TRBV6-1 TGTGCCAGCAGTGAAGCGGGGGTCCCCTACCCCTACGAGCAGTACTTC CASSEAGVPYPYEQYF
NA NA TRBJ1-1 TRBV18 TGTGCCAGCTCCCCAGAGGGTCTTGGCACTGAAGCTTTCTTT CASSPEGLGTEAFF
NA NA TRBJ2-3 TRBV7-9 TGTGCCAGCAGCCTCGAGCGGCCGGGACCCTGGGGGGGCACAGATACGCAGTATTTT CASSLERPGPWGGTDTQYF
NA once TRBJ2-7 TRBV4-3 TGCGCCAGCAGCCAAGACAGAGCCTACGAGCAGTACTTC CASSQDRAYEQYF
NA once TRBJ2-7 TRBV7-3 TGTGCCAGCAGCCCAGGGGGGAGCAACGAGCAGTACTTC CASSPGGSNEQYF
TRBD1 NA TRBJ1-4 TRBV5-1 TGCGCCAGCAGCTTGACCAGACAGGGTGGTAATGAAAAACTGTTTTTT CASSLTRQGGNEKLFF
NA NA TRBJ1-2 TRBV27 TGTGCCAGCAGCTCAGCGGCCTCTTATGGCTACACCTTC CASSSAASYGYTF
TRBD2 NA TRBJ2-3 TRBV7-9 TGTGCCAGCAGCACCGGACTAGCGGGAGGGGCCACAGATACGCAGTATTTT CASSTGLAGGATDTQYF
TRBD2 NA TRBJ2-7 TRBV7-9 TGTGCCAGCAGCAGCTCGGGACTAGCATACGAGCAGTACTTC CASSSSGLAYEQYF
NA NA TRBJ1-1 TRBV19 TGTGCCAGTAGTATGCCCTTCGGGACATATGATGAAGCTTTCTTT CASSMPFGTYDEAFF
TRBD2 few TRBJ2-3 TRBV7-2 TGTGCCAGCAGCCCCCGACTAGCGGGGCGCACAGATACGCAGTATTTT CASSPRLAGRTDTQYF
NA NA TRBJ1-1 TRBV15 TGTGCCACCAGCACCCCCTATACTGAAGCTTTCTTT CATSTPYTEAFF